The clone carrying this TCR beta chain was counted ten times or more. Its specificity is unknown. This CDR3 is built from 15 residues. Per the germline V gene, CDR1 is ENHRY and CDR2 is SYGVKD. V lost 8 bases and J lost 9, with 20 bases in between. A process of 5'RACE template switching, which added a universal primer site and UMIs, was used to make TCR cDNA. MiXCR, run by TCRdb on the 5' RACE reads, gives a single entry per CDR3 protein. Of some 240,000 distinct CDR3 sequences listed, roughly 5.6% are singletons. The data derive from a study of T cells after yellow fever vaccination. Study observations and caveats: Weaker overall was a secondary response that nonetheless peaked faster, on day 5 versus 15. Subsequent to the booster, the majority of primary-vaccination clones reappeared (around 96% CD4, around 85% CD8).

The J gene is TRBJ1-6, the V gene TRBV10-3; D unresolved. The specimen comprised CD4+ T cells sorted from PBMCs, sampled on the day of the yellow fever booster vaccination. The clonotype originates from a man aged 18 to 35 who received the YFV17D yellow fever vaccine. In DNA form, the CDR3 reads TGTGCCATCTCCAAGGGCCCGGCCATCGGTTCACCCCTCCACTTT. This translates into CAISKGPAIGSPLHF.